What follows is one TCR beta chain and its context. CD8 cells regarded as naive lacked CD45RO, were positively chosen for CCR7, and omitted terminally differentiated effector memory CD45RA+ cells. Assay used: immunoSEQ multiplex PCR; TCRdb lists only in-frame clones, some missing. This table holds hundreds of thousands of clones, about 91% found once. This specimen belongs to a study of shared clonotypes between healthy human individuals. Study background: Every donor yielded three CD4 naive, three CD4 memory, two CD8 naive and one CD8 memory plate.

V gave up 0 bases and J gave up 3 bases, with 9 bases separating them. The CDR3 has 14 amino acids. Germline assignment: CDR1 MGHRA and CDR2 YSYEKL. The sample was naive CD8+ T cells sorted from blood. The gene calls are TRBV4-1 and TRBJ2-7; D is uncertain. The TCR originated in a man under 40 in good health. CDR3: CASSQDGEDYEQYF. The CDR3 DNA sequence: TGCGCCAGCAGCCAAGATGGGGAAGACTACGAGCAGTACTTC.